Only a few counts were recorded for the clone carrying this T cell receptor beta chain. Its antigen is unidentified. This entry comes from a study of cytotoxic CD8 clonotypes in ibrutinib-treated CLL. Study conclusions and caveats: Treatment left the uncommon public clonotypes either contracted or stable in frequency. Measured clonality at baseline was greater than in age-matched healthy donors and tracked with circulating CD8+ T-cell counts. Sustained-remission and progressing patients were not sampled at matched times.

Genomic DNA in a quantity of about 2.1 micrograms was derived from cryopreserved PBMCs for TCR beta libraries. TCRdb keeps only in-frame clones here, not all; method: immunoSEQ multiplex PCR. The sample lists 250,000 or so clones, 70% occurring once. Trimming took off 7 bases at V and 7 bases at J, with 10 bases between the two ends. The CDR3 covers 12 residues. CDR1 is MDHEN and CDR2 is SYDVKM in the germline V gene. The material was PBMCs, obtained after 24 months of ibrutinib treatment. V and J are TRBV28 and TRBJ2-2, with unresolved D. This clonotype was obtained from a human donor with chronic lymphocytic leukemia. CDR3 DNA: TGTGCCAGCACCCTCTTGGGCGGGGAGCTGTTTTTT. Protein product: CASTLLGGELFF.